This T cell receptor (beta chain) was observed in a study of spatial heterogeneity in lung cancer. Study-level information: In tumor regions TCR transcript counts correlated strongly with a matched bulk RNA-seq T cell module score.

This clonotype has ten or more counts. Antigen unknown. Time point specified: sample taken at primary tumor resection. Deletions cut 0 bases from V and 4 bases from J, with 7 bases between. This CDR3 spans 14 amino acids. The V gene's germline CDR1 is SGHRS and CDR2 YFSETQ. Notes on the study in general: Counts that tracked tumor mutation counts were those of expanded intratumoral alpha and beta TCRs.

TCRdb processed the 5' RACE reads anew with MiXCR; each CDR3 protein has one entry. Of around 21,000 distinct CDR3 sequences listed, around 4.8% were seen once; the top ten hold around 10%. The input for sequencing was lung tumor tissue, taken at surgery. The clonotype was recovered from a male donor with early-stage non-small cell lung cancer. The V call is TRBV5-1, the J call TRBJ1-4, with no clear D. The CDR3 DNA sequence: TGCGCCAGCAGCTTGGGTCTGGGTAATGAAAAACTGTTTTTT. This codes for CASSLGLGNEKLFF.